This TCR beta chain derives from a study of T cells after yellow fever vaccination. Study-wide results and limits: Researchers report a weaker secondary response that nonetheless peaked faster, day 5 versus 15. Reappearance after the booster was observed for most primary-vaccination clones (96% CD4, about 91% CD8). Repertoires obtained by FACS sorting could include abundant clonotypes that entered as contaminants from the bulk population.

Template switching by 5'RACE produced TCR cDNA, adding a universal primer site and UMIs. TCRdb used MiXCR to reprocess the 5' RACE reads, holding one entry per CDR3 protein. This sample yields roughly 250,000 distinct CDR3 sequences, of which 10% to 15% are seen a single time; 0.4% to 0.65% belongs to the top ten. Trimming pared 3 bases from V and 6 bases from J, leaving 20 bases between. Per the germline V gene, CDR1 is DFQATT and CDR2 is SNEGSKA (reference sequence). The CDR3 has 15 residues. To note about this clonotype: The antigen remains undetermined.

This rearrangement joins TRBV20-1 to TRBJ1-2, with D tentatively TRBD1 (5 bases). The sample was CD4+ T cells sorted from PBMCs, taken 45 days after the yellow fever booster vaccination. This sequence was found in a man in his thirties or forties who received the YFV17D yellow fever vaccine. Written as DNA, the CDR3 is TGCAGTGCTAGCCTCGATAGGGGCCGCGATCATGGCTACACCTTC. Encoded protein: CSASLDRGRDHGYTF.